A selection of T cell receptor beta chains follows, all from one sample in a study of shared clonotypes between healthy human individuals. Assay used: immunoSEQ multiplex PCR; TCRdb lists only in-frame clones, some missing. The sample holds under 1,100,000 clones, about 84% seen once. The specimen sequenced was memory CD4+ T cells from PBMCs. The receptors here all came from a man younger than 35 in good health. Some clones in this sample may be carry-over from other donors' samples. Both conserved end residues are trimmed from each CDR3.

TRBV5-1	TRBJ2-2	ASSLELAGDTGELF
TRBV30	TRBJ1-1	AWGSRRGTEAF
TRBV19	TRBJ2-7	ASSIRGNAYEQY
TRBV19	TRBJ1-5	ASSIGRHGNQPQH
TRBV7-2	TRBJ1-6	ASSQAGSEPLH
TRBV5-1	TRBJ1-2	ASSLDGGQGYT
TRBV11-3	TRBJ2-1	ASSLSGQGYNEQF
TRBV28	TRBJ1-4	ASSSGEKLF
TRBV5-8	TRBJ2-7	ASSLGRGANTYEQY
TRBV6-5	TRBJ2-7	ASTPAAGGYEQY
TRBV14	TRBJ2-1	ASSPGLAGNNEQF
TRBV7-2	TRBJ2-1	ASSVTSGAPYNGQF
TRBV30	TRBJ2-7	ACSNSYEQY
TRBV28	TRBJ1-1	ASASPGGARTEAF
TRBV28	TRBJ1-3	ASSYLPQGSGGNTIY
TRBV7-9	TRBJ1-5	ASSKGQGAVDQPQH
TRBV7-8	TRBJ2-1	ASSPTFGASAYNEQF
TRBV5-1	TRBJ2-1	ASTYLAGDDNEQF
TRBV15	TRBJ1-4	ATSQDTGTEKLF
TRBV12-5	TRBJ2-5	ASGQGQGEETQY
TRBV2	TRBJ2-1	ASTIPLAGAYNEQF
TRBV28	TRBJ2-5	ASSPGGAQETQY
TRBV4-1	TRBJ2-7	ASSQGSQGIYEQY
TRBV5-8	TRBJ1-2	ASSLTGRHNYGYT
TRBV5-1	TRBJ1-1	ASSSTPGNTEAF
TRBV15	TRBJ2-7	ATSRDHEQY
TRBV4-2	TRBJ1-5	ASSQSGQGGQPQH
TRBV4-2	TRBJ2-1	ASRRLAGGNYNEQF
TRBV18	TRBJ2-7	ASSPLAGGIDEQY
TRBV27	TRBJ2-2	ASKMSGSPGELF
TRBV29-1	TRBJ2-7	SVVGQGVGEQY
TRBV5-1	TRBJ2-2	ASSPGLAGGPGTGELF
TRBV27	TRBJ2-7	ASSLGAISYEQY
TRBV7-9	TRBJ1-1	ASSSPLQGWYTEAF
TRBV9	TRBJ1-2	ASSVDRGFYGYT
TRBV4-2	TRBJ2-1	ASSQGGNRYNEQF
TRBV7-2	TRBJ1-1	ASSLWGTGTEAF
TRBV30	TRBJ2-5	AWSPQGWETQY
TRBV27	TRBJ1-5	ASMDTGGGNQPQH
TRBV5-4	TRBJ2-3	ASSLRGADTQY
TRBV2	TRBJ1-5	ASSEYILGVRNQPQH
TRBV5-1	TRBJ2-2	ASSLVPANTGELF